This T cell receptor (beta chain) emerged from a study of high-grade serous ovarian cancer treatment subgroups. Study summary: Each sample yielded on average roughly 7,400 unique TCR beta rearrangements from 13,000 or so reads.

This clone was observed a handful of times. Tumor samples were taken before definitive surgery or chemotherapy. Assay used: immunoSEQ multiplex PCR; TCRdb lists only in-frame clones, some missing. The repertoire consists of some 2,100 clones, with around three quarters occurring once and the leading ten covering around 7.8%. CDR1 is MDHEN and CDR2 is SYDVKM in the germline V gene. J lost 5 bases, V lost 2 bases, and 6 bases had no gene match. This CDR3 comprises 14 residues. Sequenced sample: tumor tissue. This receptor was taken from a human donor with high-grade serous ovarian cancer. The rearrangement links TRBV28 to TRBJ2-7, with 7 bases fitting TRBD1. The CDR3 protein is CASSLRQGRNEQYF. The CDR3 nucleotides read TGTGCCAGCAGTTTAAGACAGGGAAGGAACGAGCAGTACTTC. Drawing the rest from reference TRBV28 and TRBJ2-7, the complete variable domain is DVKVTQSSRYLVKRTGEKVFLECVQDMDHENMFWYRQDPGLGLRLIYFSYDVKMKEKGDIPEGYSVSREKKERFSLILESASTNQTSMYLCASSLRQGRNEQYFGPGTRLTVT.